Each of the 26 T cell receptor beta chains below was sequenced from the same sample in a study of shared clonotypes between healthy human individuals. Clones were sequenced by immunoSEQ multiplex PCR, and TCRdb holds only the in-frame ones, with some missing. This table holds 2 million to 2.5 million clones, approximately 94% found once. The specimen sequenced was naive CD4+ T cells sorted from blood. Subset in this sample: CD45RA+ positively selected. These receptors were collected from a man between 18 and 29 years old in good health.

The chain is built from TRBV5-1 and TRBJ2-7; 7 bases align to TRBD1. The V segment lost 5 bases and the J segment 3 bases; nucleotides outside the gene matches: 14. Germline V lookup: CDR1 SGHRS, CDR2 YFSETQ. This CDR3 has 16 amino acids. The CDR3 DNA is TGCGCCAGCAGAAAGGACACCGGGACAGCCGTCTACGAGCAGTACTTC. Protein: CASRKDTGTAVYEQYF.

The chain links TRBV10-3 to TRBJ1-4; D unclear. Germline loops: CDR1 ENHRY, CDR2 SYGVKD. Between the trimmed V and J ends, which lost 6 bases and 8 bases, there was a span of 7 bases. CDR3 length equals 11 residues. CDR3 protein: CAIREGEKLFF. For the CDR3, the DNA is TGTGCCATCAGGGAAGGGGAAAAACTGTTTTTT.

This clone was detected only once. The chain is built from TRBV9 and TRBJ1-1, with D possibly TRBD1 on 5 matching bases. CDR1 SGDLS and CDR2 YYNGEE come from the germline V gene. Trimming took off 3 bases at V and 4 bases at J, with 16 bases between the two ends. This CDR3 has 15 residues. Here the CDR3 reads CASSAHGGKSTEAFF. The CDR3 DNA is TGTGCCAGCAGCGCGCATGGGGGTAAAAGCACTGAAGCTTTCTTT.

Details on this clone: Other DNA sequences in this specimen translate into the identical CDR3. V and J are TRBV5-1 and TRBJ2-3, with 10 bases identical to TRBD2. V was pared by 4 bases and J by 3 bases, with 8 bases of the junction left unmatched. CDR1 and CDR2 (germline): SGHRS, YFSETQ. The CDR3 runs 16 residues. The CDR3 bases are TGCGCCAGCAGCGTAGCTAGCGGGGGCCCTACAGATACGCAGTATTTT. Translation gives CASSVASGGPTDTQYF.

The rearrangement joins TRBV19 to TRBJ2-7, with 7 nucleotides matching TRBD1. The J segment lost 5 bases and the V segment lost 6 bases, leaving 13 bases of the junction unmatched. Germline-derived CDR1 and CDR2 are LNHDA and SQIVND (reference sequence). This CDR3 is 15 amino acids long. DNA for the CDR3: TGTGCCAGTAGAGAGTCGACAGGGCAGTATAACGAGCAGTACTTC. This sequence encodes CASRESTGQYNEQYF.

This chain joins TRBV5-5 and TRBJ2-2; 7 bases are shared with TRBD2. This CDR3 has 17 residues. V gave up 4 bases and J gave up 0 bases; unmatched junction bases: 9. In germline, CDR1 is SGHKS, CDR2 YYEKEE (reference sequence). The CDR3 nucleotides read TGTGCCAGCAGCGTGCGCGGGAGCCCCGCGAACACCGGGGAGCTGTTTTTT. It is translated as CASSVRGSPANTGELFF.

The V and J genes are TRBV30 and TRBJ2-1; no definite D call. V lost 2 bases and J 6 bases, leaving 14 bases between the germline ends. The CDR3 totals 14 residues. CDR1 GTSNPN and CDR2 SVGIG come from the germline V gene (reference sequence). The CDR3 region has the DNA TGTGCCTGGAGTCCTCACTCTGTCGGCAATGAGCAGTTCTTC. Protein sequence: CAWSPHSVGNEQFF.

This chain uses TRBV28 with TRBJ1-2; D remains ambiguous. This CDR3 is built from 12 residues. V lost 2 bases, J lost 8 bases, and 9 bases lay in between. CDR1 is MDHEN and CDR2 is SYDVKM in the germline V gene. The CDR3 loop is CASSLTAAGYTF. As DNA, the CDR3 is TGTGCCAGCAGTTTAACCGCCGCAGGCTACACCTTC.

The chain employs TRBV5-8 and TRBJ1-6; 11 bases agree with TRBD1. CDR3 length equals 16 residues. Trimming at V came to 4 bases and at J to 6 bases, leaving 6 bases not matched to a gene. Germline-derived CDR1 and CDR2 are SGHTS and YDEGEE. CDR3 coding DNA: TGTGCCAGCAGCCCCGGACAGGGGGCTGGTAATTCACCCCTCCACTTT. Translating gives CASSPGQGAGNSPLHF.

This sequence joins TRBV11-2 and TRBJ2-3, with 10 bases aligning to TRBD1. V was clipped by 3 bases and J by 6 bases; unmatched bases: 3. Germline assignment: CDR1 SGHAT and CDR2 FQNNGV. This CDR3 has 14 residues. The CDR3 region is CASSLTGGRDTQYF. The CDR3 region has the DNA TGTGCCAGCAGCTTGACAGGGGGCCGGGATACGCAGTATTTT.

This chain uses TRBV28 with TRBJ1-5; D gene uncertain. The CDR3 totals 16 residues. Deletions cut 3 bases from V and 7 bases from J, with 19 bases between. Germline lookup yields CDR1 MDHEN and CDR2 SYDVKM. The CDR3 nucleotides read TGTGCCAGCAGTTTCAGGAGGGCCACCTCGAGGCAGCCCCAGCATTTT. Translating it yields CASSFRRATSRQPQHF.

This clone was seen only once. The chain has TRBV5-4 and TRBJ2-1; TRBD2 matches at 11 bases. V dropped 3 bases and J dropped 2; count of bases not matched to a gene: 1. CDR3 size: 15 residues. From germline, CDR1 is SGHNT and CDR2 YYREEE (reference sequence). CDR3 in DNA: TGTGCCAGCAGCTCGACTAGCGGGACCTACAATGAGCAGTTCTTC. Its protein product is CASSSTSGTYNEQFF.

This chain uses TRBV21-1 with TRBJ1-2; the D call in the table, TRBD1, was not verified against the DNA. TRBV21-1 is described as a pseudogene. The CDR3 spans 14 residues. CDR3 sequence (DNA): TGTGCCAGCAGCAAAGAAAGGGGGAAGTATGGCTACACCTTC. Amino acids: CASSKERGKYGYTF.

Regarding this clone: Different DNA sequences within this sample yield the same CDR3. V usage is TRBV6-5 and J usage is TRBJ1-2, with 10 bases aligning to TRBD1. J lost 3 bases, V lost 6 bases, and 4 bases had no gene match. The CDR3 is 14 residues long. Germline CDR1 MNHEY, CDR2 SVGAGI. The CDR3 DNA sequence: TGTGCCAGCAGAAGACAGGGGGCCGACTATGGCTACACCTTC. This sequence encodes CASRRQGADYGYTF.

The chain is built from TRBV4-1 and TRBJ1-4, with D perhaps TRBD1 (6 bases). The CDR3 sequence is 15 residues long. V lost 4 bases to trimming and J lost 3 bases, with 12 bases between them. Germline-derived CDR1 and CDR2 are MGHRA and YSYEKL. This CDR3 reads CASSRGGEANEKLFF. The DNA of the CDR3 is TGCGCCAGCAGCCGAGGGGGGGAGGCTAATGAAAAACTGTTTTTT.

This clone has a single count. This chain connects TRBV28 to TRBJ1-5; tentatively, D is TRBD1 (5 bases). V gave up 5 bases and J gave up 2 bases, with 28 bases separating them. From germline, CDR1 is MDHEN and CDR2 SYDVKM. This CDR3 is built from 20 residues. The CDR3 spells CASSPVGRILRDSGNQPQHF. In DNA, the CDR3 is TGTGCCAGCAGTCCCGTGGGGAGGATTCTCCGGGACTCGGGCAATCAGCCCCAGCATTTT.

The V and J genes are TRBV10-3 and TRBJ1-2; no clear D. Germline V lookup: CDR1 ENHRY, CDR2 SYGVKD. This CDR3 has 12 residues. Trimming took off 4 bases at V and 2 bases at J, with 5 bases between the two ends. The DNA for the CDR3 is TGTGCCATCAGTGCACAGAACTATGGCTACACCTTC. Translating it yields CAISAQNYGYTF.

This clone was seen a single time. The rearrangement joins TRBV18 to TRBJ2-3; 8 nucleotides line up with TRBD2. J lost 4 bases, V lost 3 bases, and 6 bases had no gene match. Germline loops: CDR1 KGHSH, CDR2 LQKENI. CDR3 length: 15 residues. CDR3 sequence reads: CASSPGLELSDTQYF. In DNA, the CDR3 is TGTGCCAGCTCACCGGGACTAGAGCTTTCAGATACGCAGTATTTT. The variable domain in full, completed from reference TRBV18 and TRBJ2-3, reads NAGVMQNPRHLVRRRGQEARLRCSPMKGHSHVYWYRQLPEEGLKFMVYLQKENIIDESGMPKERFSAEFPKEGPSILRIQQVVRGDSAAYFCASSPGLELSDTQYFGPGTRLTVL.

This chain joins TRBV9 and TRBJ2-1; D perhaps matches TRBD2 (6 bases). Trimming cost V 0 bases and J 5 bases, with 12 bases left between them. The CDR3 totals 15 residues. Germline CDR1 SGDLS, CDR2 YYNGEE. The CDR3 sequence is CASSVESGPHNEQFF. Written as DNA, the CDR3 is TGTGCCAGCAGCGTAGAAAGCGGGCCCCACAATGAGCAGTTCTTC.

The chain joins TRBV19 to TRBJ1-2, with TRBD1 identical over 9 bases. Germline V lookup: CDR1 LNHDA, CDR2 SQIVND (reference sequence). The J segment lost 3 bases and the V segment lost 1 base, leaving 9 bases of the junction unmatched. The length of the CDR3 is 17 residues. The CDR3 sequence is CASSIGTGAIGDYGYTF. In nucleotides, the CDR3 is TGTGCCAGTAGTATAGGGACAGGGGCTATTGGTGACTATGGCTACACCTTC. The full variable domain, with the rest looked up from reference TRBV19 and TRBJ1-2, is DGGITQSPKYLFRKEGQNVTLSCEQNLNHDAMYWYRQDPGQGLRLIYYSQIVNDFQKGDIAEGYSVSREKKESFPLTVTSAQKNPTAFYLCASSIGTGAIGDYGYTFGSGTRLTVV.

V gene TRBV27 combines with J gene TRBJ2-3, with 7 bases matching TRBD1. There are 17 residues in the CDR3. Per germline, CDR1 MNHEY and CDR2 SMNVEV (reference sequence). The ends lost 5 bases at V and 0 bases at J; junction bases unmatched: 11. The CDR3 DNA is TGTGCCAGCAGTCGCCCCAGACAGGGAACTAGCACAGATACGCAGTATTTT. Translation: CASSRPRQGTSTDTQYF.

CDR3 DNA sequence: TGCGCCAGCAGCTTAGCGGGGGCCACCACAGATACGCAGTATTTT. This encodes CASSLAGATTDTQYF. V is TRBV5-1 and J is TRBJ2-3; 8 bases fit TRBD2. CDR3 size: 15 residues. J was trimmed by 2 bases and V by 2 bases; bases with no gene match: 4. Germline assignment: CDR1 SGHRS and CDR2 YFSETQ.

The V and J genes are TRBV6-5 and TRBJ2-1; 16 nucleotides match TRBD2. Trimming cost V 6 bases and J 13 bases; bases outside gene matches: 9. The CDR3 has 15 amino acids. Germline V lookup: CDR1 MNHEY, CDR2 SVGAGI. As DNA, the CDR3 is TGTGCCAGCAGGCAACCCGGGACTAGCGGGAGGGCTCAGTTCTTC. Translated, it gives CASRQPGTSGRAQFF.

The chain couples TRBV11-2 to TRBJ1-1, with 8 positions matching TRBD1. Germline CDR1 and CDR2: SGHAT and FQNNGV. The CDR3 runs 18 residues. J was trimmed by 2 bases and V by 2 bases; bases with no gene match: 13. CDR3: CASSLFSTDAGGNTEAFF. The CDR3 DNA follows: TGTGCCAGCAGCTTATTTAGTACGGATGCAGGGGGCAACACTGAAGCTTTCTTT.

The chain links TRBV2 to TRBJ2-1; D possibly corresponds to TRBD2 (6 bases). V was trimmed by 8 bases and J by 0 bases, leaving 8 bases between them. Germline CDR1 and CDR2: SNHLY and FYNNEI. This CDR3 has 13 amino acids. DNA for the CDR3: TGTGCCAGCGGGACTCTCTCCTACAATGAGCAGTTCTTC. Residues: CASGTLSYNEQFF. The full variable domain, with the rest looked up from reference TRBV2 and TRBJ2-1, is EPEVTQTPSHQVTQMGQEVILRCVPISNHLYFYWYRQILGQKVEFLVSFYNNEISEKSEIFDDQFSVERPDGSNFTLKIRSTKLEDSAMYFCASGTLSYNEQFFGPGTRLTVL.

The chain couples TRBV5-6 to TRBJ1-1; possible D gene TRBD1, 6 bases. The CDR3 length is 17 residues. Germline CDR1 and CDR2: SGHDT and YYEEEE. Trimming left V 1 base short and J 0 bases short, with 16 bases between. CDR3 bases: TGTGCCAGCAGCTTGTCGGGGGGCGCCGGGATGAACACTGAAGCTTTCTTT. Amino acids: CASSLSGGAGMNTEAFF.